The rows below give T cell receptor beta chains drawn from one sample of a study of CD8+ T cells in alopecia areata. Clones were sequenced by immunoSEQ multiplex PCR, and TCRdb holds only the in-frame ones, with some missing. The repertoire includes approximately 100,000 clones, roughly 42% of them detected once, and almost 0.8% sits in the top ten. The sequencing input was CD4+ T cells sorted from blood. All receptors come from a human donor with alopecia areata. CDR3s include the opening cysteine and the closing phenylalanine or tryptophan. Fields, in order: V gene, J gene, clone size, D gene, CDR3 protein, CDR3 DNA. A D gene is named only where the DNA matches it firmly. Clone sizes are given selectively: once, few, many, or a class where the clone is expanded.

TRBV4-1	TRBJ2-5	.	.	CASSLGGIETQYF	TGCGCCAGCAGCCTTGGGGGTATAGAGACCCAGTACTTC
TRBV5-4	TRBJ2-3	few	.	CASSTISDTRGTQYF	TGTGCCAGCAGCACCATCTCAGACACCAGGGGTACGCAGTATTTT
TRBV4-2	TRBJ1-2	.	TRBD1	CASSLLAGQTNYGYTF	TGTGCCAGCAGCCTCCTAGCGGGACAGACAAACTATGGCTACACCTTC
TRBV29-1	TRBJ1-6	few	TRBD1	CSVRPGQANNSPLHF	TGCAGCGTACGACCGGGACAGGCAAATAATTCACCCCTCCACTTT
TRBV4-1	TRBJ1-5	few	TRBD1	CASSHRQGLNQPQHF	TGCGCCAGCAGTCATCGACAGGGATTAAATCAGCCCCAGCATTTT
TRBV27	TRBJ2-1	.	.	CASSSSPTGQEGEQFF	TGTGCCAGCAGTTCCTCCCCGACCGGACAGGAGGGTGAGCAGTTCTTC
TRBV2	TRBJ1-2	.	.	CASSEAQANYGYTF	TGTGCCAGCAGTGAAGCGCAGGCCAACTATGGCTACACCTTC
TRBV30	TRBJ2-7	.	TRBD1	CALQGDTSTYEQYF	TGTGCCTTGCAGGGGGATACCTCCACCTACGAGCAGTACTTC
TRBV6-6	TRBJ2-5	.	.	CASSYSRQQQETQYF	TGTGCCAGCAGTTACTCCCGACAGCAGCAAGAGACCCAGTACTTC
TRBV4-3	TRBJ2-5	.	TRBD1	CASSQGQGKETQYF	TGCGCCAGCAGCCAAGGACAGGGAAAAGAGACCCAGTACTTC
TRBV23-1	TRBJ1-5	.	.	CASRGRREHF	TGCGCCAGCAGAGGACGAAGAGAGCATTTT
TRBV29-1	TRBJ2-1	.	.	CSVENGIGNEQFF	TGCAGCGTTGAAAACGGGATCGGCAATGAGCAGTTCTTC
TRBV28	TRBJ1-1	few	TRBD1	CASRPTGENTEAFF	TGTGCCAGCAGGCCTACAGGGGAGAACACTGAAGCTTTCTTT
TRBV30	TRBJ2-3	.	.	CAWSVTQDRRSSDTQYF	TGTGCCTGGAGTGTGACCCAAGATCGACGGTCAAGCGATACGCAGTATTTT
TRBV29-1	TRBJ2-7	.	TRBD2	CSAAGLAGSNEQYF	TGCAGCGCTGCCGGACTAGCGGGGAGTAACGAGCAGTACTTC
TRBV9	TRBJ1-1	.	TRBD1	CASSVHRGGNTEAFF	TGTGCCAGCAGCGTTCACAGGGGAGGGAACACTGAAGCTTTCTTT
TRBV5-1	TRBJ2-5	.	TRBD2	CASSLVAAGNQETQYF	TGCGCCAGCAGCTTGGTGGCAGCGGGAAACCAAGAGACCCAGTACTTC
TRBV2	TRBJ2-1	.	.	CASSGQRVIYNEQFF	TGTGCCAGCAGTGGTCAGAGGGTAATTTACAATGAGCAGTTCTTC
TRBV2	TRBJ1-5	.	.	CASRRNWGNQPQHF	TGTGCCAGCAGGCGGAATTGGGGCAATCAGCCCCAGCATTTT
TRBV11-2	TRBJ2-1	.	.	CASSLGAGLGSQFF	TGTGCCAGCAGCTTAGGGGCCGGTCTCGGGTCGCAGTTCTTC
TRBV30	TRBJ2-3	few	TRBD1	CAFTGGHPDTQYF	TGTGCCTTTACAGGGGGCCACCCAGATACGCAGTATTTT
TRBV29-1	TRBJ1-4	.	.	CSVLTGDSHEKLFF	TGCAGCGTTCTTACAGGTGACTCGCATGAAAAACTGTTTTTT
TRBV5-1	TRBJ2-3	few	TRBD2	CASSPGTSGESGTQYF	TGCGCCAGCAGCCCGGGGACTAGCGGGGAGAGCGGGACGCAGTATTTT
TRBV5-4	TRBJ1-2	.	TRBD1	CASSSTGFVGYTF	TGTGCCAGCAGCTCGACAGGGTTTGTTGGCTACACCTTC
TRBV5-4	TRBJ2-1	.	.	CASSFPGTTGNEQFF	TGTGCCAGCAGCTTTCCGGGGACTACAGGGAATGAGCAGTTCTTC
TRBV30	TRBJ2-4	.	.	CAWMEPGIKNIQYF	TGTGCCTGGATGGAGCCTGGGATAAAAAACATTCAGTACTTC
TRBV7-3	TRBJ1-2	.	.	CASSLRGGPNYGYTF	TGTGCCAGCAGCTTACGTGGTGGCCCTAACTATGGCTACACCTTC
TRBV5-4	TRBJ2-1	.	TRBD2	CASSSKETSDNEQFF	TGTGCCAGCAGCTCAAAAGAGACTAGCGACAATGAGCAGTTCTTC